The 10 T cell receptor beta chains below come from one sample, sequenced in a study of cytomegalovirus exposure and HLA in healthy donors. The PCR had 60 Vbeta and 13 Jbeta primers. The assay was immunoSEQ multiplex PCR, and TCRdb's table has in-frame clones only and misses some. The sample consists of just over 150,000 clones, roughly 80% of them appearing once. Sequenced input: PBMCs. These receptors all come from a male donor in good health and CMV-seropositive.

V gene TRBV27 combines with J gene TRBJ2-5; 8 bases line up with TRBD1. Gene TRBJ2-7 matches the end of the DNA better, so the J call may be wrong. The CDR3 has 12 amino acids. CDR1 and CDR2 (germline): MNHEY, SMNVEV (reference sequence). The CDR3 sequence: CASGQGPYEQYF. In DNA, the CDR3 is TGTGCCAGCGGACAGGGCCCCTACGAGCAGTACTTC.

This clone was seen a few times. The rearrangement joins TRBV4-2 to TRBJ2-5, with a tentative D call TRBD2 (6 bases). Trimming left V 0 bases short and J 5 bases short, with 16 bases between. Per the germline V gene, CDR1 is LGHNA and CDR2 is YNFKEQ. This CDR3 is built from 16 residues. CDR3 residues: CASSQDPGGDGETQYF. CDR3 coding DNA: TGTGCCAGCAGCCAAGATCCCGGGGGAGACGGGGAGACCCAGTACTTC.

The chain carries TRBV30 and TRBJ2-7; 7 bases are shared with TRBD1. In germline, CDR1 is GTSNPN, CDR2 SVGIG (reference sequence). CDR3 length: 11 residues. Trimming took 6 bases from V and 5 from J; bases not matched to a gene: 4. The CDR3 here is CACYRGHEQYF. DNA for the CDR3: TGTGCCTGTTACAGGGGCCACGAGCAGTACTTC.

The CDR3 DNA follows: TGTGCCAGCAGGGCTCCGGGGGGTCAGCCCCAGCATTTT. Its protein product is CASRAPGGQPQHF. The chain couples TRBV27 to TRBJ1-5, with D tentatively TRBD1 (5 bases). Deletions cut 6 bases from V and 6 bases from J, with 12 bases between. Germline assignment: CDR1 MNHEY and CDR2 SMNVEV (reference sequence). The CDR3 runs 13 residues.

The V call is TRBV19, the J call TRBJ1-1; unclear D gene. The germline gives CDR1 LNHDA, CDR2 SQIVND (reference sequence). This CDR3 comprises 19 residues. Trimming took 3 bases from V and 3 from J, leaving 26 bases between them. The CDR3 here is CASSIPDYEVIGTYTEAFF. In DNA form, the CDR3 reads TGTGCCAGTAGTATCCCCGATTATGAGGTAATCGGTACCTACACTGAAGCTTTCTTT.

The genes are TRBV28 and TRBJ2-5; D gene ambiguous. Matching the DNA end better, TRBJ2-7 makes the J call doubtful. The CDR3 has 12 residues. From germline, CDR1 is MDHEN and CDR2 SYDVKM. DNA for the CDR3: TGTGCCAGCAGTTTTGGTTCCTACGAGCAGTACTTC. Amino acid sequence: CASSFGSYEQYF.

The chain joins TRBV7-9 to TRBJ2-7, with 7 bases identical to TRBD1. With V trimmed by 4 bases and J by 3 bases, 6 bases remained unmatched. The germline V gene encodes CDR1 SEHNR and CDR2 FQNEAQ (reference sequence). The CDR3 covers 14 residues. CDR3 loop: CASSSGTEIYEQYF. CDR3 DNA: TGTGCCAGCAGCTCCGGGACAGAGATCTACGAGCAGTACTTC.

This clone has only a few counts. V usage is TRBV19 and J usage is TRBJ2-2; the D gene is possibly TRBD1 (5 bases). The CDR3 sequence is 14 residues long. Trimming shortened V by 3 bases and J by 6 bases, and 11 bases separated the two germline ends. Looked up from germline, CDR1 is LNHDA and CDR2 is SQIVND (reference sequence). This chain's CDR3 is CASSIRAYPGELFF. The CDR3 nucleotides are TGTGCCAGTAGTATCAGGGCTTACCCCGGGGAGCTGTTTTTT.

The chain joins TRBV11-2 to TRBJ2-1; 12 positions agree with TRBD2. J was trimmed by 4 bases and V by 0 bases; bases with no gene match: 4. The germline CDR1 and CDR2 sequences are SGHAT and FQNNGV. CDR3 length: 17 amino acids. This chain's CDR3 is CASSLESSGRGYNEQFF. DNA for the CDR3: TGTGCCAGCAGCTTAGAGTCTAGCGGGAGGGGATACAATGAGCAGTTCTTC.

This clone was seen a handful of times. The CDR3 region is CASSVVLNTEAFF. The DNA of the CDR3 is TGTGCCAGCAGTGTTGTCTTGAACACTGAAGCTTTCTTT. This sequence joins TRBV6-1 and TRBJ1-1, with unresolved D. Germline CDR1 is MNHNS and CDR2 is SASEGT. This CDR3 region has 13 residues. The ends were cut back, 4 bases at V and 0 bases at J, with 6 bases in the middle.